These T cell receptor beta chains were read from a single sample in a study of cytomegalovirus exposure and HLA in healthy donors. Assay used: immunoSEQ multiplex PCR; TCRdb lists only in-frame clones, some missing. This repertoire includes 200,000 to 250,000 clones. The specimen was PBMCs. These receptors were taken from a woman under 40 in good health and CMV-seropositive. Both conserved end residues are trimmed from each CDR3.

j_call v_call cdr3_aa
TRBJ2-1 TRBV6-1 ASRIGGSSYNEQF
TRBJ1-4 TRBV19 ASSIREGEKLF
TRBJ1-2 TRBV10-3 ATTGGFFYGYT
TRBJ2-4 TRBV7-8 ASMQGGNRDIQY
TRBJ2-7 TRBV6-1 ASSEGNEQY
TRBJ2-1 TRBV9 ASSRDTDNEQF
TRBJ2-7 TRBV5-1 ASSLAPRGGRHEQY
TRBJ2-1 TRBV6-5 ASSGGQGRYNEQF
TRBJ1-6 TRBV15 ATSSELALGGGNSPLH
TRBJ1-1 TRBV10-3 AITGSGTAREAF
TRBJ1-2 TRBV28 ASSHSREVYGYT
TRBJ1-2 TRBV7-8 ASSLAPDYGYT
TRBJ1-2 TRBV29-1 SVEGDRGDYGYT
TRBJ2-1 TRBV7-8 ASSSGGGTYNEQF
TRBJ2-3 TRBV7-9 ASSPQGSTDTQY
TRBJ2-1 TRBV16 ASSQSSSYNEQF
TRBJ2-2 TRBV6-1 ASRLTNTGELF
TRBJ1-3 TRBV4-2 ASSQFDSSGNTIY
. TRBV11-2 ASSLDVAAPYEQY
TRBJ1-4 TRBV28 ASSLPNRAPNEKLF
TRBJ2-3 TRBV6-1 ASSVTGTSGKITQY
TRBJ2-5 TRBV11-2 ASSWGQAGGLAAETQY
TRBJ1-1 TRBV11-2 ASSLQGPNTEAF
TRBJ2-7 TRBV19 ASTSRHRGGSYEQY
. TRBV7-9 ASSSGQSSYEQY
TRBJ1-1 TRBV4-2 ASSHTTMNTEAF
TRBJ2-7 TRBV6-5 ASGLAGGTEQY
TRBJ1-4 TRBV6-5 ASSQVTRGQKLF
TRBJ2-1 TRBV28 ASSFLAGGPGEQF
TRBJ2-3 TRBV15 ATSRDGGGGNTQY
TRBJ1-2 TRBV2 ASSEFLSGQHTANYGYT
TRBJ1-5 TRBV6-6 ASSLQGEAQPQH
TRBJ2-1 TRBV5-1 ASSTRPSGRVNEQF
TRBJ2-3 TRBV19 ASSPGTSVGTDTQY
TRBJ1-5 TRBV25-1 ASSDGGRGNQPQH
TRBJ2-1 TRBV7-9 ASSLELQGVQF
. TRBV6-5 ASRWTSGSSYEQY
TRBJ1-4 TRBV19 ASSWVGLNEKLF
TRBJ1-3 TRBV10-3 AITFDTAGNTIY
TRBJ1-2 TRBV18 ASSPGQGASYGYT
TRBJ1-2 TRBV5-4 ASSLEVRNYGYT
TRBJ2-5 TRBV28 ASSPTGTQY
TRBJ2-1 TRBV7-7 ASSLLAGGPDEQF
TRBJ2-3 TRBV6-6 ASSRTSGHTDTQY
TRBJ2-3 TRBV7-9 ASSLRGHLTDTQY
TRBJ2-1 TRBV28 ASSPGVEYNEQF
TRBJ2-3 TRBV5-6 ASSFSPSADTQY
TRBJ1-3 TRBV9 ASSAIQGSGNTIY
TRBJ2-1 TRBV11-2 ASSPVGGGVYNEQF